The subject of this entry is one T cell receptor (beta chain). These data originate in a study of patients and donors after allogeneic stem cell transplantation. MiXCR, applied by TCRdb to the RT-PCR reads, yields one record per CDR3 protein. The data contain over 400,000 distinct CDR3 sequences, 15% to 20% of them seen just once; the ten biggest clones take up just over 7%. The CDR3 is made up of 16 amino acids. With 3 bases clipped from V and 0 bases from J, the junction kept 3 bases outside the gene matches. The germline gives CDR1 SGHTA, CDR2 FQGNSA. This chain uses TRBV7-2 with TRBJ2-3, with 10 positions matching TRBD1. The sample consisted of blood, either unsorted or a sorted T cell fraction (not recorded which). The sequence was obtained from a human donor who was either an allogeneic HSCT recipient or a stem cell or donor lymphocyte infusion donor (not recorded which). It is not recorded whose cells these are; they may come from a transplant donor. The CDR3 spells CASSFDRGRSTDTQYF. CDR3 in DNA: TGTGCCAGCAGCTTCGACAGGGGGCGAAGCACAGATACGCAGTATTTT.